These T cell receptor beta chains were read from a single sample in a study of CD8+CD57+ T cells in acquired aplastic anemia. TCRdb fed the reads into MiXCR, producing one record per CDR3 protein. The sample lists fewer than 250,000 distinct CDR3 sequences, more than 45% occurring once. The material sequenced was sorted CD4+, CD8+, or CD8+CD57+ T cells (not recorded which) from PBMCs. The receptors were sampled from a human donor with aplastic anemia. The CDR3 runs from the conserved cysteine through the conserved F or W. D genes are given only for firm matches. The size entry is marked missing in some rows and otherwise reads once, few, many or a size class.

TRBD2	TRBV10-3	TRBJ2-2	-	TGTGCCGCCGGGGGGGGAGGTGACACCGGGGAGCTGTTTTTT	CAAGGGGDTGELFF
-	TRBV28	TRBJ2-3	many	TGTGCCAGCAGTTTCGCCAGCTCTAGCACAGATACGCAGTATTTT	CASSFASSSTDTQYF
TRBD2	TRBV12-3/TRBV12-4	TRBJ2-5	once	TGTGCCAGCAGTCGACTAGCGGGAGTCGGAGAGACCCAGTACTTC	CASSRLAGVGETQYF
TRBD2	TRBV6-4	TRBJ2-3	-	TGTGCCAGCAGTTACGTAGGACTAGCAAACACAGATACGCAGTATTTT	CASSYVGLANTDTQYF
-	TRBV4-3	TRBJ2-7	many	TGCGCCAGCAGCCACGGCAGGCTCTCCTACGAGCAGTACTTC	CASSHGRLSYEQYF
TRBD2	TRBV20-1	TRBJ2-7	few	TGTGCCTGGAGTGCTTCGGTGGGACTAGCGGGAGGCACCTACGAGCAGTACTTC	CAWSASVGLAGGTYEQYF
-	TRBV6-2/TRBV6-3	TRBJ2-7	-	TGTGCCAGCAGTTATCGTCATCGCGTACGTCCGGCGCTTTCCTACGAGCAGTACTTC	CASSYRHRVRPALSYEQYF
TRBD2	TRBV7-8	TRBJ2-5	many	TGTGCCAGCAGCTTAAGAGGGACTAGCGTAATAGGGGGAGAGACCCAGTACTTC	CASSLRGTSVIGGETQYF
-	TRBV29-1	TRBJ2-3	-	TGCAGTTATGACCAGGGAGTTACAGATACGCAGTATTTT	CSYDQGVTDTQYF
TRBD1	TRBV2	TRBJ2-7	-	TGTGCCAGCCCGGGACAGTCCGCCTACGAGCAGTACTTC	CASPGQSAYEQYF
-	TRBV7-9	TRBJ1-2	many	TGTGCCAGCAGCTTAGCGGTTCAGGCGTTGTATGGCTACACCTTC	CASSLAVQALYGYTF
TRBD2	TRBV28	TRBJ2-3	few	TGTGCCAGCCGTGGACTAGCGGGAGGAAATACGCAGTATTTT	CASRGLAGGNTQYF
TRBD2	TRBV7-3	TRBJ2-7	-	TGTGCCACGGCGGAGCGGGGGTCCTACGAGCAGTACTTC	CATAERGSYEQYF
-	TRBV24-1	TRBJ1-5	-	TGTGCCACCAGTGATCTCAGAAGCCCAAATCAGCCCCAGCATTTT	CATSDLRSPNQPQHF
-	TRBV4-3	TRBJ2-7	many	TGCGCCAGCAGCCAAGATGGGGATCCCTCTCCCTACGAGCAGTACTTC	CASSQDGDPSPYEQYF
TRBD1	TRBV24-1	TRBJ2-3	few	TGTGCCACCAGTGATTACACCGGGACAGATACCGATACGCAGTATTTT	CATSDYTGTDTDTQYF
TRBD2	TRBV7-3	TRBJ2-1	-	TGTGCCAGCAGCCACGCCCTGACTAGCGGGGCCTCCTACAATGAGCAGTTCTTC	CASSHALTSGASYNEQFF
TRBD1	TRBV9	TRBJ1-1	many	TGTGCCAGCAGCCTATTCGGACAGGGAGGAGACACTGAAGCTTTCTTT	CASSLFGQGGDTEAFF
TRBD1	TRBV15	TRBJ1-4	many	TGTGCCACCAGCAGGCTGGACAGGGAGGGCGAAAAACTGTTTTTT	CATSRLDREGEKLFF
TRBD1	TRBV20-1	TRBJ1-6	many	TGCAGTGCAAAAACAGGGGGCGACGGTTCACCCCTCCACTTT	CSAKTGGDGSPLHF
TRBD2	TRBV7-6	TRBJ2-7	many	TGTGCCAGCGGGAGGGGTTACGAGCAGTACTTC	CASGRGYEQYF
-	TRBV15	TRBJ1-1	-	TGTGCCACCAGCAGGGACGGGATGAACACTGAAGCTTTCTTT	CATSRDGMNTEAFF
-	TRBV7-9	TRBJ1-6	-	TGTGCCAGCAGCTTAGTAGAGGGAAATTCACCCCTCCACTTT	CASSLVEGNSPLHF
-	TRBV4-2	TRBJ2-3	many	TGTGCCAGCAGCCAAGATCTCGGGGCCGCAGATACGCAGTATTTT	CASSQDLGAADTQYF
-	TRBV20-1	TRBJ1-2	-	TGCAGTGCTAGTTTTGGGGCCACCTATGGCTACACCTTC	CSASFGATYGYTF
-	TRBV7-2	TRBJ1-6	-	TGTGCCAGCAGCTTCCGGATTTTTCCCCTCCACTTT	CASSFRIFPLHF
TRBD2	TRBV29-1	TRBJ2-7	-	TGCAGCGTTGTTTCCGGCGGCGGGGGCTACGAGCAGTACTTC	CSVVSGGGGYEQYF
-	TRBV28	TRBJ1-6	many	TGTGCCAGCAGTTTATTGGGGTTGGGTAATTCACCCCTCCACTTT	CASSLLGLGNSPLHF